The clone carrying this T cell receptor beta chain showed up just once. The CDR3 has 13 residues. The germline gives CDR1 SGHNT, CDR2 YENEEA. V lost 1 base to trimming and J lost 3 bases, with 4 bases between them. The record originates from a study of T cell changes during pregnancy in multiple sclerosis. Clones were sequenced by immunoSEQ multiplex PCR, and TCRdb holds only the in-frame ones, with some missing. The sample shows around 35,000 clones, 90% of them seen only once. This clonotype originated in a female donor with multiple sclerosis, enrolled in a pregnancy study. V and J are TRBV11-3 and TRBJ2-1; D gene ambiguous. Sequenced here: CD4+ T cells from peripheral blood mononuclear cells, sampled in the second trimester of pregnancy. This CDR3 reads CASSLAGYNEQFF. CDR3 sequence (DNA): TGTGCCAGCAGCTTAGCGGGCTACAATGAGCAGTTCTTC.